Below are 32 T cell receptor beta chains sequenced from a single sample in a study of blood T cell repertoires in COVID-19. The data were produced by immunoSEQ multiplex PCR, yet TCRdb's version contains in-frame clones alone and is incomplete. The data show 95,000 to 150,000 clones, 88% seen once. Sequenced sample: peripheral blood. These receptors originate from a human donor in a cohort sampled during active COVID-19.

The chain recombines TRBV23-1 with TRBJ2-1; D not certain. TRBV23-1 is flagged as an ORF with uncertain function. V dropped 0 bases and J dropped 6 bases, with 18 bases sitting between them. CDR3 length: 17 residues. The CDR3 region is CASSQSALVIRSNEQFF. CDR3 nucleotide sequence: TGCGCCAGCAGTCAATCCGCCTTAGTAATCAGGTCCAATGAGCAGTTCTTC.

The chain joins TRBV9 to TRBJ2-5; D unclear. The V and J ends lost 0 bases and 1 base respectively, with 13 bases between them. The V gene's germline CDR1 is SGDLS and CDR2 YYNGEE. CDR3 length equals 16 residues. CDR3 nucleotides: TGTGCCAGCAGCGTAGCGGAGAACCCAAGCCAAGAGACCCAGTACTTC. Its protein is CASSVAENPSQETQYF.

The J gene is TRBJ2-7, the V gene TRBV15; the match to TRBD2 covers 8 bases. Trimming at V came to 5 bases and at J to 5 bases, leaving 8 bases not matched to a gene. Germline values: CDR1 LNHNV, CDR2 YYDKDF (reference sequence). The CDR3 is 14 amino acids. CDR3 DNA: TGTGCCACCAGCGTTTTTAGCGGGAATAACGAGCAGTACTTC. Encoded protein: CATSVFSGNNEQYF. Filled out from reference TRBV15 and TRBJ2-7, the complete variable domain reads DAMVIQNPRYQVTQFGKPVTLSCSQTLNHNVMYWYQQKSSQAPKLLFHYYDKDFNNEADTPDNFQSRRPNTSFCFLDIRSPGLGDTAMYLCATSVFSGNNEQYFGPGTRLTVT.

For the CDR3, the DNA is TGTGCCAGCAGTCTCGACAGATTTAACTATGGCTACACCTTC. This sequence encodes CASSLDRFNYGYTF. The chain couples TRBV14 to TRBJ1-2, with a possible D match to TRBD1 (5 bases). The CDR3 covers 14 residues. V dropped 6 bases and J dropped 1 base, with 12 bases sitting between them. Germline V lookup: CDR1 SGHDN, CDR2 FVKESK.

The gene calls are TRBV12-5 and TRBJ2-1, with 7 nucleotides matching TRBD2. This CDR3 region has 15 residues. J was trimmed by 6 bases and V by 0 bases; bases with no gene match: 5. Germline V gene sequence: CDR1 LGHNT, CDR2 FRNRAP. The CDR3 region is CASGLVGGPSNEQFF. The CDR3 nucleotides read TGTGCTAGTGGTTTGGTGGGAGGGCCTAGCAATGAGCAGTTCTTC.

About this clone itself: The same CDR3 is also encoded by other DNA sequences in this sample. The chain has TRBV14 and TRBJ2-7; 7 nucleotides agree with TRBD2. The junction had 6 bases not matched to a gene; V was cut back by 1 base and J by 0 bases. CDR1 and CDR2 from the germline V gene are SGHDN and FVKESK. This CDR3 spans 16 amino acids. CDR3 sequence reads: CASSQVLSGPSYEQYF. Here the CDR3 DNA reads TGTGCCAGCAGCCAAGTCCTTAGCGGGCCCTCCTACGAGCAGTACTTC.

CDR3 protein: CASSESETQYF. CDR3 nucleotide sequence: TGTGCCAGCAGTGAATCGGAGACCCAGTACTTC. V usage is TRBV6-1 and J usage is TRBJ2-5; D ambiguous. Trimming pared 2 bases from V and 5 bases from J, leaving 3 bases between. This CDR3 region has 11 residues. The germline gives CDR1 MNHNS, CDR2 SASEGT.

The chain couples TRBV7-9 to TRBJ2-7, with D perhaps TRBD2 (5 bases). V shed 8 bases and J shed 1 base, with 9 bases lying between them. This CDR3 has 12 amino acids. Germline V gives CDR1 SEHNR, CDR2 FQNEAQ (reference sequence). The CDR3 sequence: CASGRGSYEQYF. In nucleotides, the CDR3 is TGTGCCAGCGGGAGAGGGTCCTACGAGCAGTACTTC.

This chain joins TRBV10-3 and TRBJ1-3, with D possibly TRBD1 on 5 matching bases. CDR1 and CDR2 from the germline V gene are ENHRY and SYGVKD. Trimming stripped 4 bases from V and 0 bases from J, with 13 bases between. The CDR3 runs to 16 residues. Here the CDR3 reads CAISGGESLSGNTIYF. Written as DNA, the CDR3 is TGTGCCATCAGTGGGGGGGAGTCACTCTCTGGAAACACCATATATTTT.

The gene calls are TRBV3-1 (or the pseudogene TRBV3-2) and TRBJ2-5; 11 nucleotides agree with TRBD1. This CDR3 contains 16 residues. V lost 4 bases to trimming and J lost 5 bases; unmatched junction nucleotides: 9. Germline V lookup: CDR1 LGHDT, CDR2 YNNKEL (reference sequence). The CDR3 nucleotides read TGTGCCAGCAGCCGTCGACCGGGACAGGGGGGGGAGACCCAGTACTTC. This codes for CASSRRPGQGGETQYF.

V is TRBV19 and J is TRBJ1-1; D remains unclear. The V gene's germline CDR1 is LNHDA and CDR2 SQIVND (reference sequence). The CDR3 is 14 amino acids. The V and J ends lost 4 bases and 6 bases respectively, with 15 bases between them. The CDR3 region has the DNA TGTGCCAGTAGTACGCTATCGGGGTTCTCTGAAGCTTTCTTT. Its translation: CASSTLSGFSEAFF.

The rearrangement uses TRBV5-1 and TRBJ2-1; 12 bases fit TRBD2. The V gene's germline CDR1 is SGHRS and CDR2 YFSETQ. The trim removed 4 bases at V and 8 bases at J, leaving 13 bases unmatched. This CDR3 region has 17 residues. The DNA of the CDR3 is TGCGCCAGCAGCCCCTCTAGCGGGAGGGCCATTATGGATGAGCAGTTCTTC. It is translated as CASSPSSGRAIMDEQFF. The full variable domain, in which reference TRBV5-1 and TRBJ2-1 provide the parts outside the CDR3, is KAGVTQTPRYLIKTRGQQVTLSCSPISGHRSVSWYQQTPGQGLQFLFEYFSETQRNKGNFPGRFSGRQFSNSRSEMNVSTLELGDSALYLCASSPSSGRAIMDEQFFGPGTRLTVL.

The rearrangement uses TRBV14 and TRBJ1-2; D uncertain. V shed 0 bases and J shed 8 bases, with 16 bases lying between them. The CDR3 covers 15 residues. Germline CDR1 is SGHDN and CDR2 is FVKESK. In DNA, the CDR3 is TGTGCCAGCAGCCAAGAAGCCCCCGGACTTGGGGGCTACACCTTC. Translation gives CASSQEAPGLGGYTF.

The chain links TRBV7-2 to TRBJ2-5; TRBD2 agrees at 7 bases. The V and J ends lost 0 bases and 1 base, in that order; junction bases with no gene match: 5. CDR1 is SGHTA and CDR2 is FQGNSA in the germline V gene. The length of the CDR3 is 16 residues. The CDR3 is CASSLAAASGQETQYF. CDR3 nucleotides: TGTGCCAGCAGCTTAGCGGCCGCTAGCGGCCAAGAGACCCAGTACTTC.

The CDR3 region has the DNA TGTGCCAGCAGTGGAAGCTTTGCGGGGAGCGGCGATCCAGGAAACACCATATATTTT. Translation gives CASSGSFAGSGDPGNTIYF. The V call is TRBV2, the J call TRBJ1-3; D is ambiguous. The CDR3 runs to 19 residues. Germline CDR1 reads SNHLY; CDR2 reads FYNNEI. The germline V and J ends were trimmed by 4 bases and 4 bases, with 26 bases remaining between them.

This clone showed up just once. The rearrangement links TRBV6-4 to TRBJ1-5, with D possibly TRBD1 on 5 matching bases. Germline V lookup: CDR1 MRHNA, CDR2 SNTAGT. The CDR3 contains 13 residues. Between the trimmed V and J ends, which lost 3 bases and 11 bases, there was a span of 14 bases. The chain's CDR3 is CASSEAFGGAQHF. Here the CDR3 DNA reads TGTGCCAGCAGTGAAGCCTTTGGGGGGGCCCAGCATTTT.

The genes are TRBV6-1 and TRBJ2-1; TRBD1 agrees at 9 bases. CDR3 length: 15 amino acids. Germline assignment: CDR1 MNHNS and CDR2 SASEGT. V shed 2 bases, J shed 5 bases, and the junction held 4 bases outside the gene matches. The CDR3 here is CASSEHGQGNNEQFF. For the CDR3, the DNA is TGTGCCAGCAGTGAACATGGACAGGGGAACAATGAGCAGTTCTTC.

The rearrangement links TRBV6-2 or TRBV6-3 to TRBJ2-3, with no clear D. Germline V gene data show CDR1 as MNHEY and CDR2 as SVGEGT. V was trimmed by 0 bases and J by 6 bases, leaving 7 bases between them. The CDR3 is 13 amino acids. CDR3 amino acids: CASSYSGRDTQYF. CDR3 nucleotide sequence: TGTGCCAGCAGTTACTCGGGCCGGGATACGCAGTATTTT.

Here the CDR3 DNA reads TGTGCCAGCAGCCCCATGAAGCGGGGGCGGGATGAGCAGTTCTTC. This sequence encodes CASSPMKRGRDEQFF. The chain combines TRBV5-6 with TRBJ2-1, with 8 bases that match TRBD2. Germline-derived CDR1 and CDR2 are SGHDT and YYEEEE. This CDR3 is 15 amino acids long. J gave up 8 bases and V 4 bases, and 11 bases lay outside the gene matches.

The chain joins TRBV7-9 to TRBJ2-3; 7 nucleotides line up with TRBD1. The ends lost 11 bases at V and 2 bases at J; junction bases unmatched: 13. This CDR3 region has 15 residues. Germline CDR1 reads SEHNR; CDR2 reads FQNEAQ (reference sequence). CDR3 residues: CAVLITGQITDTQYF. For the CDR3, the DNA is TGTGCCGTCCTAATAACGGGACAGATCACAGATACGCAGTATTTT. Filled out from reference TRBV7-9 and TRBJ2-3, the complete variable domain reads DTGVSQNPRHKITKRGQNVTFRCDPISEHNRLYWYRQTLGQGPEFLTYFQNEAQLEKSRLLSDRFSAERPKGSFSTLEIQRTEQGDSAMYLCAVLITGQITDTQYFGPGTRLTVL.

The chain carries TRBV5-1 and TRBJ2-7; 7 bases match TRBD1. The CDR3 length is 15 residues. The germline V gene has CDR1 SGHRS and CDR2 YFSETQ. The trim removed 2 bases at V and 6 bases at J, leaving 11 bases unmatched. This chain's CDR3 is CASSFLTGWSAEQYF. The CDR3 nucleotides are TGCGCCAGCAGCTTCTTGACAGGGTGGTCAGCCGAGCAGTACTTC. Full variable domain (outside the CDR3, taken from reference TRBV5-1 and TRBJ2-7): KAGVTQTPRYLIKTRGQQVTLSCSPISGHRSVSWYQQTPGQGLQFLFEYFSETQRNKGNFPGRFSGRQFSNSRSEMNVSTLELGDSALYLCASSFLTGWSAEQYFGPGTRLTVT.

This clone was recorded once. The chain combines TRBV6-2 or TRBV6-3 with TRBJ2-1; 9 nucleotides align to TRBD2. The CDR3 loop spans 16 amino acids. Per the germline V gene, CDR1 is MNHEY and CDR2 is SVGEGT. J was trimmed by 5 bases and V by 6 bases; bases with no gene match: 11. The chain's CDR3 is CASSPQGGGANNEQFF. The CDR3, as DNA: TGTGCCAGCAGCCCTCAGGGCGGGGGGGCCAACAATGAGCAGTTCTTC.

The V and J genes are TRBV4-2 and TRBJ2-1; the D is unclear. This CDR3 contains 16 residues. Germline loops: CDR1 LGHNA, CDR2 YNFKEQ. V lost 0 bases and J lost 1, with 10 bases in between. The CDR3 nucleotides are TGTGCCAGCAGCCAAGATGTTGGTAGATCCTACAATGAGCAGTTCTTC. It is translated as CASSQDVGRSYNEQFF.

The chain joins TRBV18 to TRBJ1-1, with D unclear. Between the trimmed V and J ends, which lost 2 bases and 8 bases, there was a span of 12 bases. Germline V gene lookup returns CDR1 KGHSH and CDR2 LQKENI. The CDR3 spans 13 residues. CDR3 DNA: TGTGCCAGCTCACCAAGTGGCCAGCGAGAAGCTTTCTTT. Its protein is CASSPSGQREAFF.

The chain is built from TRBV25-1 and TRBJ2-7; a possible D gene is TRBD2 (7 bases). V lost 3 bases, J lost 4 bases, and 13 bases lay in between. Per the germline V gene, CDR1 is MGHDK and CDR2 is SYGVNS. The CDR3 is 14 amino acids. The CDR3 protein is CASSDDRRGYEQYF. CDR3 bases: TGTGCCAGCAGTGACGACAGGCGGGGGTACGAGCAGTACTTC.

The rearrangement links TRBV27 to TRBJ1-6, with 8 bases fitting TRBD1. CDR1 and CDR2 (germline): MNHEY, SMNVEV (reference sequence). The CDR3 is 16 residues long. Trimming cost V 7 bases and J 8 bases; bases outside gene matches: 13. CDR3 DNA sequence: TGTGCCAGCACCCTGAGGTCCGGACAGGGTCATTCACCCCTCCACTTT. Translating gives CASTLRSGQGHSPLHF.

DNA of the CDR3: TGTGCAAGTCGCTCCCCTACAGGGAAGGAAGACACTGAAGCTTTCTTT. It specifies CASRSPTGKEDTEAFF. The chain is built from TRBV12-2 and TRBJ1-1; the table gives TRBD1 as D, unverified against the DNA. TRBV12-2 represents a pseudogene. The CDR3 totals 16 residues.

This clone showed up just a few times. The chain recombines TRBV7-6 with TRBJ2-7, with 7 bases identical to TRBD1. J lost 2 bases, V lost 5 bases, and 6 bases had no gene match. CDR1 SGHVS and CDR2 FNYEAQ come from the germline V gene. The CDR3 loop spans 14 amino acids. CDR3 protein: CASSDWDSTYEQYF. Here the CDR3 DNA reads TGTGCCAGCAGCGACTGGGACAGTACCTACGAGCAGTACTTC.

CDR3 loop: CASSPGREPYNEQFF. CDR3 bases: TGTGCCAGCAGCCCGGGTCGGGAGCCCTACAATGAGCAGTTCTTC. V and J are TRBV7-9 and TRBJ2-1; weak D call: TRBD2 (6 bases). The germline V and J ends were trimmed by 5 bases and 2 bases, with 13 bases remaining between them. Germline V CDR1 and CDR2: SEHNR, FQNEAQ (reference sequence). This CDR3 is built from 15 residues.

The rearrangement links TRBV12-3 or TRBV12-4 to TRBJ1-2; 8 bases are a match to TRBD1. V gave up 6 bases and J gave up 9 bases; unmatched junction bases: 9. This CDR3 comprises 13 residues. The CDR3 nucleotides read TGTGCCAGCAGGCCGGACAGGGTTGGGAGCTACACCTTC. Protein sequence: CASRPDRVGSYTF.

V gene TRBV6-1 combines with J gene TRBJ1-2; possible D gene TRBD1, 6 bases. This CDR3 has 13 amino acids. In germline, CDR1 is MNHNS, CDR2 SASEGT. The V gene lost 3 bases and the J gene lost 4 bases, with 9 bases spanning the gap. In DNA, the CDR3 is TGTGCCAGCAGTGATATCAGGGGCTATGGCTACACCTTC. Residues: CASSDIRGYGYTF.

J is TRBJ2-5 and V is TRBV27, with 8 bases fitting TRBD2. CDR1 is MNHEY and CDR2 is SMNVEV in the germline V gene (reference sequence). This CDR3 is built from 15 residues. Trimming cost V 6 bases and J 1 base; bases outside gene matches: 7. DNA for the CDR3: TGTGCCAGCAGCCACACGGGGGGGTTCCAAGAGACCCAGTACTTC. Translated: CASSHTGGFQETQYF.